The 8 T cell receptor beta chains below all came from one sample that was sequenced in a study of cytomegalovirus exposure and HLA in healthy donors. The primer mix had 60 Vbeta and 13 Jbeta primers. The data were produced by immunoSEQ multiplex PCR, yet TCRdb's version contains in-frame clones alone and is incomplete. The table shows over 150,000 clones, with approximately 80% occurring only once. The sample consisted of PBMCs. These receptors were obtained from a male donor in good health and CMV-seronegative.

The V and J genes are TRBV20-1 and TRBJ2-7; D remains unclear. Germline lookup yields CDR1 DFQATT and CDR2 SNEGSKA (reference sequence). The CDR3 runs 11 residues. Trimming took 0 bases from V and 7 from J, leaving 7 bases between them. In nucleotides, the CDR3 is TGCAGTGCTAGAGAGTGGCAGGAGCAGTACTTC. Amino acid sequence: CSAREWQEQYF.

CDR3 sequence (DNA): TGTGCCAGCAGCTTTGGACAGGGTATGGACACCGGGGAGCTGTTTTTT. Amino acid sequence: CASSFGQGMDTGELFF. The V gene is TRBV5-4, the J gene TRBJ2-2, with TRBD1 identical over 8 bases. The germline CDR1 and CDR2 sequences are SGHNT and YYREEE (reference sequence). V trimming: 2 bases; J trimming: 3 bases; junction bases outside the gene matches: 6. The CDR3 loop spans 16 amino acids.

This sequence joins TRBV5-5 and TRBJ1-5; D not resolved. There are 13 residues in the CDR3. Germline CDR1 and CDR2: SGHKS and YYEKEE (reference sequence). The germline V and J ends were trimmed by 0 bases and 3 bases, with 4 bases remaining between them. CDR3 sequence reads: CASSLDNNQPQHF. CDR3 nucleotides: TGTGCCAGCAGCTTGGACAACAATCAGCCCCAGCATTTT.

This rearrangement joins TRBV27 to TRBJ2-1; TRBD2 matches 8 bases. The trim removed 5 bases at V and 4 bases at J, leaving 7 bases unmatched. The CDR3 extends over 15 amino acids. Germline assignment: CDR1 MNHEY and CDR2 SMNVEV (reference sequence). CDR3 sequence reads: CASSREAGGYNEQFF. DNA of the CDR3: TGTGCCAGCAGTCGAGAGGCGGGAGGATACAATGAGCAGTTCTTC.

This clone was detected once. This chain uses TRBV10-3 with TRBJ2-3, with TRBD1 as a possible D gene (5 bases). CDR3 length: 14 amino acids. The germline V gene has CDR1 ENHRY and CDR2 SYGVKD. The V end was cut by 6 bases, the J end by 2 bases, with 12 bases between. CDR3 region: CAIRGKTDTDTQYF. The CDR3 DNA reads TGTGCCATCAGGGGGAAGACAGACACAGATACGCAGTATTTT.

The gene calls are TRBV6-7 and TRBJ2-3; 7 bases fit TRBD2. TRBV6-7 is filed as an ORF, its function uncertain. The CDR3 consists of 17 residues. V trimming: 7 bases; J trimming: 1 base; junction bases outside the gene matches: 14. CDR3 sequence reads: CASTTGREGHGTDTQYF. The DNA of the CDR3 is TGTGCCAGCACTACGGGGAGGGAGGGCCACGGCACAGATACGCAGTATTTT.

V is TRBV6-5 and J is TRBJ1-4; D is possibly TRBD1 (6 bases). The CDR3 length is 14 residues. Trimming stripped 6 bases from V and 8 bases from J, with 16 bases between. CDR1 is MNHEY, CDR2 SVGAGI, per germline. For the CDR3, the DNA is TGTGCCAGCAGAACAGGGCCAACTGCGGAAAAACTGTTTTTT. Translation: CASRTGPTAEKLFF.

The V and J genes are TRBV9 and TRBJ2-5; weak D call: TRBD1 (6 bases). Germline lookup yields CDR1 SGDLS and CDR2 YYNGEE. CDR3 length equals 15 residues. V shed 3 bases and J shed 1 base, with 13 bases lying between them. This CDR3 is CASSGRDIAQETQYF. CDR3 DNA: TGTGCCAGCAGCGGCCGGGACATTGCCCAAGAGACCCAGTACTTC.